This paragraph reports one T cell receptor beta chain. The V end was cut by 5 bases, the J end by 3 bases, with 13 bases between. There are 13 residues in the CDR3. Per germline, CDR1 SQVTM and CDR2 ANQGSEA. This specimen comes from a study of long-term antiretroviral therapy in people with HIV. immunoSEQ v3.0 was run at survey level. Only in-frame clones appear in the TCRdb table, and some are missing; sequencing was by immunoSEQ multiplex PCR. Among tens of thousands of clones listed, approximately 84% were seen once. The input for sequencing was unsorted PBMCs, taken 2 years after starting antiretroviral therapy. This TCR was sampled from a man aged 50-59 years with HIV. This chain joins TRBV29-1 and TRBJ2-5; possibly TRBD2 for D (5 bases). CDR3 nucleotide sequence: TGCAGCGTTCGGCCGGGAAGCAAAGAGACCCAGTACTTC. Translated: CSVRPGSKETQYF.